The source of this T cell receptor (beta chain) is a study of CD8 T cells in Susac syndrome. This CDR3 has 15 amino acids. V lost 2 bases, J lost 9 bases, and 14 bases lay in between. Per the germline V gene, CDR1 is SGHTA and CDR2 is FQGNSA. The authors negatively isolated CD8+ and CD4+ T cells and FACS-enriched TEMRA cells. Random hexamers primed reverse transcription of about 0.5 to 1 ug RNA. In TCRdb, the immunoSEQ multiplex PCR reads were re-called with MiXCR into one record per CDR3 protein. The sample gives 180,000 or so distinct CDR3 sequences, just under 95% of which show up once; around 0.14% is in the top ten.

This sequence joins TRBV7-2 and TRBJ1-6; D unresolved. The sequence came from a human donor in good health. The sequencing sample was made of CD4+ T cells from PBMCs. CDR3 loop: CASSLHGPKSSPLHF. As DNA, the CDR3 is TGTGCCAGCAGCTTACATGGGCCGAAGAGTTCACCCCTCCACTTT.